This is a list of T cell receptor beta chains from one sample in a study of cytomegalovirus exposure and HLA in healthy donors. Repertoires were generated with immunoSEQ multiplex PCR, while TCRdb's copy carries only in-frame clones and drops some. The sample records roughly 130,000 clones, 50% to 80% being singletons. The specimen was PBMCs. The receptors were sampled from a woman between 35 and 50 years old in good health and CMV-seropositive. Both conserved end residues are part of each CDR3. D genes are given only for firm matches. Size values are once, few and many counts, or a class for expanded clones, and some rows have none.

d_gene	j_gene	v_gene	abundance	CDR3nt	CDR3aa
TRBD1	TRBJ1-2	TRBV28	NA	TGTGCCAGCAGTCGGACAGGGAGCGGCTACACCTTC	CASSRTGSGYTF
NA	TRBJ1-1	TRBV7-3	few	TGTGCCAGCAGCCAAGCCGGGAACACTGAAGCTTTCTTT	CASSQAGNTEAFF
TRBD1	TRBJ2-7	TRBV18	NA	TGTGCCAGCTCACCGCCCGGGACAGTTTCCTACGAGCAGTACTTC	CASSPPGTVSYEQYF
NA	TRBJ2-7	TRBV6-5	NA	TGTGCCAGCAGTGGCAGACTCCGACCCTACGAGCAGTACTTC	CASSGRLRPYEQYF
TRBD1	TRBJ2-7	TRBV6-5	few	TGTGCCAGCAGTAGACAGGGGTCCTCATACGAGCAGTACTTC	CASSRQGSSYEQYF
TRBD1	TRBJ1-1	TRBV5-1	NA	TGCGCCAGCAGCTTGGAGACAGGGTCCCCCACTGAAGCTTTCTTT	CASSLETGSPTEAFF
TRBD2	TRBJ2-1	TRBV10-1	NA	TGCGCCAGCAGCGAACTAGCGGGAGACTACAATGAGCAGTTCTTC	CASSELAGDYNEQFF
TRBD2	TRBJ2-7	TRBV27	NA	TGTGCCAGCAGTTTGGGGACTAGCGGCCCCTACGAGCAGTACTTC	CASSLGTSGPYEQYF
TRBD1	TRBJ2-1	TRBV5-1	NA	TGCGCCAGCAGCGACCGGGACAGGGGCTACAATGAGCAGTTCTTC	CASSDRDRGYNEQFF
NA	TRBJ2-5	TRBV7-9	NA	TGTGCCAGCAGCTTAGCACAACAAGAGACCCAGTACTTC	CASSLAQQETQYF
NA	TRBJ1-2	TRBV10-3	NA	TGTGCCATCAGTGAGTCGAACAGGATCGGCTACACCTTC	CAISESNRIGYTF
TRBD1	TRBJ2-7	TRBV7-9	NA	TGTGCCAGCAGCCCATCCGGACAGGGCTACGAGCAGTACTTC	CASSPSGQGYEQYF
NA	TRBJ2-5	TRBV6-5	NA	TGTGCCAGCAGTTTTTCGGGGATAGAGACCCAGTACTTC	CASSFSGIETQYF
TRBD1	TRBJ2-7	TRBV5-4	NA	TGTGCCAGCAGCTTGGAGACAGGGGGCGACGAGCAGTACTTC	CASSLETGGDEQYF
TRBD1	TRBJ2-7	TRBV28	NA	TGTGCCAGCAGCTATACTGGGACAGCGACCTACGAGCAGTACTTC	CASSYTGTATYEQYF
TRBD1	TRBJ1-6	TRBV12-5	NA	TGTGCTAGTGGTTTGGGACAGGGGAATTCACCCCTCCACTTT	CASGLGQGNSPLHF
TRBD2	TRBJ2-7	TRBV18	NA	TGTGCCAGCTCACCACCCCGCGGGGGGCCGTACGAGCAGTACTTC	CASSPPRGGPYEQYF
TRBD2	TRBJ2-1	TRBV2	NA	TGTGCCAGCAGTTGGACTAGCGGGGGGGCTGACTACAATGAGCAGTTCTTC	CASSWTSGGADYNEQFF
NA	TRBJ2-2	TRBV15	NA	TGTGCCACCAAACGGGACTCCCGAACGGGGGAGCTGTTTTTT	CATKRDSRTGELFF
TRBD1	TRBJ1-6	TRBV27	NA	TGTGCCAGCAGCCCTAGGCGGACAGGGAATTCACCCCTCCACTTT	CASSPRRTGNSPLHF
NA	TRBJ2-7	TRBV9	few	TGTGCCAGCAGTGGGACTCCTTTCTCCGAGCAGTACTTC	CASSGTPFSEQYF
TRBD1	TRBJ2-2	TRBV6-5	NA	TGTGCCAGCAGTTACCCCGGACAGGGGCACACCGGGGAGCTGTTTTTT	CASSYPGQGHTGELFF
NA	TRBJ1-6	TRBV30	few	TGTGCCTGGTGTCACACTAATTCACCCCTCCACTTT	CAWCHTNSPLHF
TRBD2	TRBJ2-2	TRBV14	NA	TGTGCCAGCAGCCCACTAGCGGGGGGAAGGACCGGGGAGCTGTTTTTT	CASSPLAGGRTGELFF
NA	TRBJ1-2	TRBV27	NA	TGTGCCAGCAGTTTTCATCGGGATCGGGGTGGCTACACCTTC	CASSFHRDRGGYTF
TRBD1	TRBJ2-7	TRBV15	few	TGTGCCACCAGCAGACCTGGGACAGGGATCTACGAGCAGTACTTC	CATSRPGTGIYEQYF
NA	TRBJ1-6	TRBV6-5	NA	TGTGCCAGCAGTTACTTCGGGAGTAGTAACTCACCCCTCCACTTT	CASSYFGSSNSPLHF
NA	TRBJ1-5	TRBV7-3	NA	TGTGCCAGCAGCAATGCACAGGCCGCTCAGCCCCAGCATTTT	CASSNAQAAQPQHF